Listed here are 12 T cell receptor beta chains from one sample, sequenced in a study of cytomegalovirus exposure and HLA in healthy donors. The PCR contained 60 Vbeta and 13 Jbeta primers. The assay was immunoSEQ multiplex PCR, and TCRdb's table has in-frame clones only and misses some. The sample has about 110,000 clones; less than 75% are singletons. The sequencing input was PBMCs. These receptors originate from a middle-aged woman in good health and CMV-seronegative.

In the case of this clone: The same CDR3 can be traced to other DNA sequences in this sample. The chain couples TRBV4-3 to TRBJ2-1; 10 bases map to TRBD2. There are 16 residues in the CDR3. Germline V gene lookup returns CDR1 LGHNA and CDR2 YSLEER. Trimming took 3 bases from V and 4 from J; bases not matched to a gene: 6. CDR3 region: CASSHELAGSYNEQFF. CDR3 nucleotide sequence: TGCGCCAGCAGCCATGAACTAGCGGGGTCTTACAATGAGCAGTTCTTC.

This chain uses TRBV2 with TRBJ1-5, with 9 bases lining up with TRBD1. The junction had 9 bases not matched to a gene; V was cut back by 6 bases and J by 6 bases. Germline V lookup: CDR1 SNHLY, CDR2 FYNNEI. This CDR3 spans 15 amino acids. The CDR3: CASRRTGERGQPQHF. The CDR3 region has the DNA TGTGCCAGCAGGAGGACAGGGGAGCGGGGTCAGCCCCAGCATTTT.

This clone has only one observation. The chain couples TRBV30 to TRBJ2-7, with 8 bases lining up with TRBD2. V was pared by 3 bases and J by 7 bases, with 14 bases of the junction left unmatched. Germline lookup yields CDR1 GTSNPN and CDR2 SVGIG (reference sequence). The CDR3 is 15 amino acids. CDR3 protein: CAWRVSGTRVAEQYF. The CDR3 DNA is TGTGCCTGGAGGGTTAGCGGGACCCGGGTCGCGGAGCAGTACTTC.

As concerns this clone: The identical CDR3 is also encoded by other nucleotide sequences in the sample. The rearrangement uses TRBV7-3 and TRBJ1-3; D call uncertain. CDR3 length equals 17 residues. The germline V and J ends were trimmed by 5 bases and 3 bases, with 20 bases remaining between them. Per the germline V gene, CDR1 is SGHTA and CDR2 is FQGTGA. CDR3 in amino acids: CASSLIGIRSFGNTIYF. The CDR3 nucleotides are TGTGCCAGCAGCCTAATAGGTATCCGGAGTTTTGGAAACACCATATATTTT.

The V and J genes are TRBV5-6 and TRBJ1-1; D may be TRBD1 (5 bases). V lost 4 bases, J lost 7 bases, and 11 bases lay in between. Germline CDR1 and CDR2: SGHDT and YYEEEE. The CDR3 contains 12 residues. CDR3 protein: CASSGADVEAFF. CDR3 in DNA: TGTGCCAGCAGCGGGGCTGACGTTGAAGCTTTCTTT. The complete variable domain, with remaining parts taken from reference TRBV5-6 and TRBJ1-1, reads DAGVTQSPTHLIKTRGQQVTLRCSPKSGHDTVSWYQQALGQGPQFIFQYYEEEERQRGNFPDRFSGHQFPNYSSELNVNALLLGDSALYLCASSGADVEAFFGQGTRLTVV.

The gene calls are TRBV7-2 and TRBJ1-4, with D possibly matching TRBD1 (5 bases). The ends were cut back, 6 bases at V and 4 bases at J, with 12 bases in the middle. CDR1 is SGHTA, CDR2 FQGNSA, per germline. The CDR3 extends over 14 amino acids. The CDR3 here is CASRNRTSNEKLFF. CDR3 DNA sequence: TGTGCCAGCAGAAACAGGACCAGTAATGAAAAACTGTTTTTT.

Details on this clone: At one of its ends the junction is not consistent with the germline gene, which may arise from a read error. The chain joins TRBV2 to TRBJ2-5; TRBD1 aligns across 7 bases. Germline lookup yields CDR1 SNHLY and CDR2 FYNNEI. CDR3 size: 12 residues. The CDR3 sequence: CASGTEQETRYF. The CDR3 DNA is TGTGCCAGCGGGACAGAGCAAGAGACCCGGTACTTC.

The rearrangement links TRBV7-9 to TRBJ1-2; 8 positions agree with TRBD1. The CDR3 totals 15 residues. Trimming at V came to 1 base and at J to 2 bases, leaving 3 bases not matched to a gene. Germline CDR1 is SEHNR and CDR2 is FQNEAQ (reference sequence). The CDR3 DNA reads as TGTGCCAGCAGCTTAGGGTCAGGGGGCAACTATGGCTACACCTTC. Translated: CASSLGSGGNYGYTF.

This clone has only a few counts. This chain connects TRBV21-1 to TRBJ2-1; the table's D call TRBD2 went unverified against the DNA. TRBV21-1 is designated a pseudogene. This CDR3 region has 15 residues. CDR3 nucleotides: TGTGCCAGCAGCACCAGACTAGCGGGAGTCAATGAGCAGTTCTTC. It translates to CASSTRLAGVNEQFF.

The V call is TRBV4-1, the J call TRBJ2-1; D might be TRBD2 (6 bases). CDR1 is MGHRA, CDR2 YSYEKL, per germline. The CDR3 consists of 16 residues. The germline V and J ends were trimmed by 0 bases and 8 bases, with 17 bases remaining between them. The CDR3 bases are TGCGCCAGCAGCCAAGATCGGCTAGCGCGTTACGATGAGCAGTTCTTC. Protein sequence: CASSQDRLARYDEQFF.

The chain couples TRBV5-8 to TRBJ1-1; D might be TRBD1 (6 bases). The germline V gene has CDR1 SGHTS and CDR2 YDEGEE. The CDR3 has 19 amino acids. Trimming shortened V by 2 bases and J by 1 base, and 24 bases separated the two germline ends. The CDR3 sequence is CASSFTGWTPPTGNTEAFF. CDR3 coding DNA: TGTGCCAGCAGCTTCACAGGGTGGACCCCCCCTACGGGGAACACTGAAGCTTTCTTT.

The rearrangement uses TRBV4-1 and TRBJ2-7, with TRBD2 as a possible D gene (5 bases). Germline V gives CDR1 MGHRA, CDR2 YSYEKL. The CDR3 loop spans 15 amino acids. The V gene lost 1 base and the J gene lost 0 bases, with 10 bases spanning the gap. CDR3 residues: CASSQGGLSSYEQYF. The CDR3 bases are TGCGCCAGCAGCCAAGGCGGGTTAAGCTCCTACGAGCAGTACTTC.